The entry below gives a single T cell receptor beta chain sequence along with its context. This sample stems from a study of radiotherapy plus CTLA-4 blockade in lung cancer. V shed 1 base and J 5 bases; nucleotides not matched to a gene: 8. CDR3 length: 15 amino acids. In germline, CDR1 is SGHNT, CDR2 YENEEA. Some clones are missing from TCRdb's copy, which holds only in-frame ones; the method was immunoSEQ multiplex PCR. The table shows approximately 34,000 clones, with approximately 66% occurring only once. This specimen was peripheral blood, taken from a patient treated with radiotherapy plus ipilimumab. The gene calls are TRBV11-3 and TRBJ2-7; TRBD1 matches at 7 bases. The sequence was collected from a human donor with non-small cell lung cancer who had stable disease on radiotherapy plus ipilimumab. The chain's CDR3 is CASSLGSTGVHEQYF. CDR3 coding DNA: TGTGCCAGCAGCTTAGGATCTACAGGGGTTCACGAGCAGTACTTC.